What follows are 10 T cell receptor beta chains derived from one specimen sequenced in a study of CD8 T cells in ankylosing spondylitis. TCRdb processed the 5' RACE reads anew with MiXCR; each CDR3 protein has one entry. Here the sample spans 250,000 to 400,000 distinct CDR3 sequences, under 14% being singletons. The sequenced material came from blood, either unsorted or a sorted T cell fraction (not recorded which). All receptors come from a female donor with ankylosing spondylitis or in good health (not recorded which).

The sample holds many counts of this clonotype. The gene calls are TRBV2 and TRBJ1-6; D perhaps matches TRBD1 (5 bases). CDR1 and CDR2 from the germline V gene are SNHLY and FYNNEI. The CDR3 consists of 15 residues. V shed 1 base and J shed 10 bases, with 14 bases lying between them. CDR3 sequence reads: CASSEGPREGSPLHF. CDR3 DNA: TGTGCCAGCAGTGAAGGCCCCAGGGAGGGGTCACCCCTCCACTTT.

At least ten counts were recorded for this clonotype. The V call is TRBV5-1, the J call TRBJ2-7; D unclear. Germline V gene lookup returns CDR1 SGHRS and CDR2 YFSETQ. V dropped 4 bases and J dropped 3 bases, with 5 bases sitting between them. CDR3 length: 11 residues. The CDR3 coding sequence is TGCGCCAGCAGCGGTAACTACGAGCAGTACTTC. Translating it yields CASSGNYEQYF.

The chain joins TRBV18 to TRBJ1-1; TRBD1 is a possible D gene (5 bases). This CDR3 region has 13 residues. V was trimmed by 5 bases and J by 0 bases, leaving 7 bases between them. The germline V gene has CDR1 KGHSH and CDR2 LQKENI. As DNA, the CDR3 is TGTGCCAGCTCAACAGGTATGAACACTGAAGCTTTCTTT. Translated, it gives CASSTGMNTEAFF.

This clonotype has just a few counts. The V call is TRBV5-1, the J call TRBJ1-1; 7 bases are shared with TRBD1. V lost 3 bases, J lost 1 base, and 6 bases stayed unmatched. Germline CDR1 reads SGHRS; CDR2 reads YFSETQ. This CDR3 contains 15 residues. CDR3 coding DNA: TGCGCCAGCAGCTACAACCGGGACAGGAACACTGAAGCTTTCTTT. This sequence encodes CASSYNRDRNTEAFF.

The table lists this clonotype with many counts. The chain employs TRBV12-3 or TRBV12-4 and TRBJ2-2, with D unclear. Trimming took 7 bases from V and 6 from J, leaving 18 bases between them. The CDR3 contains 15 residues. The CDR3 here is CASNPTGLRAGELFF. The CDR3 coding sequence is TGTGCCAGCAACCCCACGGGTCTTAGGGCCGGGGAGCTGTTTTTT.

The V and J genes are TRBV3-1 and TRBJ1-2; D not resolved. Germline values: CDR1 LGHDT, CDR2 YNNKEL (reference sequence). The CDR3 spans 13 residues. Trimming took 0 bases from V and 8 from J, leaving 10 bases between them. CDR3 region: CASSQDPGEGYTF. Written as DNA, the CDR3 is TGTGCCAGCAGCCAAGACCCCGGGGAAGGCTACACCTTC.

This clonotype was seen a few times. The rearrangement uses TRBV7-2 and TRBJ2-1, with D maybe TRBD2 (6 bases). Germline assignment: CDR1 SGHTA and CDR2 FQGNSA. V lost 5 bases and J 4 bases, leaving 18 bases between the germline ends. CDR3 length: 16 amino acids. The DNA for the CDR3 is TGTGCCAGCAGCCTAGAACCGGGACTTCCATACAATGAGCAGTTCTTC. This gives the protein CASSLEPGLPYNEQFF. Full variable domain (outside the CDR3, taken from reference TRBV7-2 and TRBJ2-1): GAGVSQSPSNKVTEKGKDVELRCDPISGHTALYWYRQSLGQGLEFLIYFQGNSAPDKSGLPSDRFSAERTGGSVSTLTIQRTQQEDSAVYLCASSLEPGLPYNEQFFGPGTRLTVL.

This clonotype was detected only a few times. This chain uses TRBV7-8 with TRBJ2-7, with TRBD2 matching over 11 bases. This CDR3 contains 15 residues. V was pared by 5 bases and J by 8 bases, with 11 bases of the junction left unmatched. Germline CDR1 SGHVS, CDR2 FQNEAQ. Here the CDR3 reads CASSATSGVPTKQYF. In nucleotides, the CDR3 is TGTGCCAGCAGCGCGACTAGCGGGGTCCCTACGAAGCAGTACTTC.

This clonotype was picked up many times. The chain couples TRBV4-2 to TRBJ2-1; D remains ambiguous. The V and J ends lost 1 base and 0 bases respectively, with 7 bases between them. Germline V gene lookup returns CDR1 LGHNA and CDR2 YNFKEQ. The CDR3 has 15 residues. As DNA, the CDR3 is TGTGCCAGCAGCCAAGCCCCCAACTCCTACAATGAGCAGTTCTTC. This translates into CASSQAPNSYNEQFF.

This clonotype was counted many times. The CDR3 sequence is CASSLVGSDTQYF. The CDR3 nucleotides read TGTGCCAGCAGTTTAGTGGGGTCAGATACGCAGTATTTT. The chain has TRBV12-3 or TRBV12-4 and TRBJ2-3; D is uncertain. This CDR3 has 13 residues. Trimming left V 1 base short and J 4 bases short, with 6 bases between.